This is a list of T cell receptor beta chains from one sample in a study of blood T cell repertoires in COVID-19. Clones were sequenced by immunoSEQ multiplex PCR, and TCRdb holds only the in-frame ones, with some missing. This sample has around 120,000 clones, with 78% found just once. The sequencing sample was made of peripheral blood. Receptor source: a man in his sixties or seventies with acute or convalescent COVID-19. Each CDR3 is given with its conserved first and last residue. A D gene is named only where the DNA matches it firmly.

D: TRBD2; J: TRBJ2-5; V: TRBV10-3; CDR3: CATGRTSGADQETQYF
D: TRBD1; J: TRBJ1-6; V: TRBV7-2; CDR3: CASSTMDRRDSPLHF
D: -; J: TRBJ2-7; V: TRBV7-2; CDR3: CASSLPLVRDEQYF
D: -; J: TRBJ2-1; V: TRBV7-3; CDR3: CASSLNPFEQFF
D: -; J: TRBJ1-3; V: TRBV30; CDR3: CAWTQGSGNTIYF
D: TRBD1; J: TRBJ1-2; V: TRBV18; CDR3: CASSPTTGQGNYGYTF
D: TRBD1; J: TRBJ2-1; V: TRBV4-3; CDR3: CASSQRDRVYNEQFF
D: TRBD2; J: TRBJ2-7; V: TRBV13; CDR3: CASSRLAGGSSYEQYF
D: TRBD1; J: TRBJ1-2; V: TRBV3-1/TRBV3-2; CDR3: CASSRGQGALGYTF
D: -; J: TRBJ1-5; V: TRBV6-1; CDR3: CASSFLDQPQHF
D: -; J: TRBJ2-7; V: TRBV7-9; CDR3: CASSPGAASSSYEQYF
D: -; J: TRBJ2-7; V: TRBV5-1; CDR3: CASSRRQPIYEQYF
D: -; J: TRBJ1-1; V: TRBV7-9; CDR3: CASSLRGGGNTEAFF
D: TRBD1; J: TRBJ2-2; V: TRBV11-3; CDR3: CASSATGANTGELFF
D: -; J: TRBJ1-5; V: TRBV18; CDR3: CASSPEQGGQPQHF